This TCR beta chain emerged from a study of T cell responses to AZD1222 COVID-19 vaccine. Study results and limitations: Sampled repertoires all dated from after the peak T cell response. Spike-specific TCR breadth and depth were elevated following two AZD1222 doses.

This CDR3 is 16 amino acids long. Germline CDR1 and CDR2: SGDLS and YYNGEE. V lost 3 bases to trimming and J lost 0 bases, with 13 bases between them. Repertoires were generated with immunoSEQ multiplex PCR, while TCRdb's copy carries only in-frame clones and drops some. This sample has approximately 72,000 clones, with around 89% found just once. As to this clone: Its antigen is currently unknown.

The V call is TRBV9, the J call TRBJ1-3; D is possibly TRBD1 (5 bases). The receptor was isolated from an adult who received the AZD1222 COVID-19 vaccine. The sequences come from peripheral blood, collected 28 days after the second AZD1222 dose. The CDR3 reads CASSELGLSSGNTIYF. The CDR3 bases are TGTGCCAGCAGCGAGCTGGGACTTAGCTCTGGAAACACCATATATTTT.